This TCR beta chain was captured by sequencing in a study of shared clonotypes between healthy human individuals. This clone came up many times. Sequenced by immunoSEQ multiplex PCR; TCRdb stores in-frame clones only, minus some. The sample shows roughly 700,000 clones, over 65% of them seen only once. Per the germline V gene, CDR1 is SGDLS and CDR2 is YYNGEE. V was cut by 0 bases and J by 4 bases, with 8 bases left in between. The CDR3 has 13 residues. The gene calls are TRBV9 and TRBJ2-7; no definite D call. Material: memory CD4+ T cells sorted from blood. Stated subset: CD45RA-negative fraction. The receptor comes from a woman in her 30s in good health. The CDR3 protein is CASSVGLGYEQYF. The CDR3 DNA follows: TGTGCCAGCAGCGTAGGCCTGGGATACGAGCAGTACTTC.